Presented here are 8 T cell receptor beta chains from one specimen sequenced in a study of persistence of HIV-infected CD4 T cells (dated by TCRdb to 2019 to 2021). These receptors lack a known antigen. The immunoSEQ hsTCRB assay version 4 in survey mode was used to sequence TCRbeta repertoires from genomic DNA. The clones in this table, taken by TCRdb from immuneACCESS, are in-frame only. Not every clone is retained; where verified, under half of the shortfall comes from an unresolved V gene, and the cause of the rest is unknown. This sample holds 40,000 to 55,000 clones; 70% to 90% were observed only once. In total, the top ten clones hold around 3.4% of the sample. The intended sense of this specimen's treatment or condition label: suppressive antiretroviral therapy. As a nonspecific positive control representing the CD4+ T cell repertoire, the cells were stimulated with anti-CD3/anti-CD28 magnetic beads. Responding CD4+ T cells were sorted on the basis of upregulation of both CD40 ligand and CD69.

The material was CD4+ T cells sorted from PBMCs after roughly 19-hour stimulation, obtained from a patient who received antiretroviral therapy. Explained via the paper, the cell subset or site label denotes: CD40L+CD69+ CD4 T cells responding to anti-CD3/anti-CD28 beads, representing the overall repertoire. The receptors come from an adult woman with HIV who was CMV-seropositive.

This sequence joins TRBV18 and TRBJ1-2, with D maybe TRBD1 (5 bases). In germline, CDR1 is KGHSH, CDR2 LQKENI. With 3 bases removed from V and 8 bases from J, the gap between germline ends came to 13 bases. This CDR3 has 13 residues. The CDR3 spells CASSPGAAMGYTF. The CDR3 coding sequence is TGTGCCAGCTCACCCGGGGCGGCCATGGGCTACACCTTC.

This clone was counted once. The chain has TRBV6-2 or TRBV6-3 and TRBJ1-6; 9 nucleotides align to TRBD1. The germline CDR1 and CDR2 sequences are MNHEY and SVGEGT. The CDR3 extends over 14 amino acids. Trimming at V came to 6 bases and at J to 9 bases, leaving 6 bases not matched to a gene. The CDR3 region is CASSSGQGPSPLHF. The CDR3 DNA is TGTGCCAGCAGCTCGGGACAGGGTCCTTCACCCCTCCACTTT.

This chain links TRBV24-1 with TRBJ1-5; D might be TRBD1 (5 bases). The CDR3 runs to 13 residues. Germline lookup yields CDR1 KGHDR and CDR2 SFDVKD. CDR3 in amino acids: CPMGQNSNQPQHF. CDR3 nucleotide sequence: TGTCCTATGGGGCAGAATAGCAATCAGCCCCAGCATTTT.

The rearrangement links TRBV6-5 to TRBJ2-7; 9 bases are a match to TRBD1. Per germline, CDR1 MNHEY and CDR2 SVGAGI. The CDR3 has 14 residues. V shed 2 bases, J shed 9 bases, and the junction held 8 bases outside the gene matches. DNA of the CDR3: TGTGCCAGCAGTTACAGGGGACAGGGTTTGGTGCAGTACTTC. Translating it yields CASSYRGQGLVQYF.

The V and J genes are TRBV7-3 and TRBJ2-2, with D perhaps TRBD2 (6 bases). CDR3 size: 14 residues. The germline gives CDR1 SGHTA, CDR2 FQGTGA. V dropped 6 bases and J dropped 2 bases, with 10 bases sitting between them. The CDR3 is CASRAGANTGELFF. The CDR3 region has the DNA TGTGCCAGCAGAGCGGGCGCAAACACCGGGGAGCTGTTTTTT.

The V call is TRBV28, the J call TRBJ2-7; 7 bases line up with TRBD2. Losses at the gene ends were 6 bases for V and 1 base for J; bases not matched to a gene: 12. The CDR3 contains 16 residues. Germline V gene lookup returns CDR1 MDHEN and CDR2 SYDVKM. DNA for the CDR3: TGTGCCAGCAGCCGCTTGGGCGCGGGAGAGTCCTACGAGCAGTACTTC. It translates to CASSRLGAGESYEQYF.

The gene calls are TRBV6-5 and TRBJ1-1; maybe TRBD1 (6 bases). This CDR3 has 14 residues. V was cut by 6 bases and J by 1 base, with 12 bases left in between. Germline assignment: CDR1 MNHEY and CDR2 SVGAGI. CDR3 protein: CASRRMTGNTEAFF. The CDR3, as DNA: TGTGCCAGCAGGAGGATGACAGGGAACACTGAAGCTTTCTTT.

The chain has TRBV5-4 and TRBJ1-1; TRBD1 is a possible D gene (5 bases). Trimming pared 0 bases from V and 3 bases from J, leaving 9 bases between. Looked up from germline, CDR1 is SGHNT and CDR2 is YYREEE (reference sequence). This CDR3 region has 14 residues. The CDR3 here is CASSLEQAHTEAFF. The DNA for the CDR3 is TGTGCCAGCAGCTTGGAACAGGCCCACACTGAAGCTTTCTTT.